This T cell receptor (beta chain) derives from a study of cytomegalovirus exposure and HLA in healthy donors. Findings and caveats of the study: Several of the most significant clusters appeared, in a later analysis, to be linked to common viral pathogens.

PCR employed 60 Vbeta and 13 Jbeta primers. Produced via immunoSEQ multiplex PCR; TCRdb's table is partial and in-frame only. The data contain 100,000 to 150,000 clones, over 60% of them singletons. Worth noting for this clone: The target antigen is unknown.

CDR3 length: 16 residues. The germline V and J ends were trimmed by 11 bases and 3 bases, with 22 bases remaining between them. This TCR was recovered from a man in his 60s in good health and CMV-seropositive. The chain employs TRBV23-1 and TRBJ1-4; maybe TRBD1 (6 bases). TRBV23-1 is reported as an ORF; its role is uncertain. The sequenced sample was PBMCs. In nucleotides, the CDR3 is TGCGCCCGCCGGTGGCCCCACAGGGTTTCTAATGAAAAACTGTTTTTT. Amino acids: CARRWPHRVSNEKLFF.